This TCR beta chain is drawn from a study of shared clonotypes between healthy human individuals. Across the study: Donors consisted of two women and a few men between 18 and 49. Plates per donor: three CD4 naive, three CD4 memory, two CD8 naive, one CD8 memory.

Study-wide points: Generation probability values for non-shared clonotypes were lower than those for clonotypes shared by all four donors.

A note on this clone: What it binds is not known. Other DNA variants within this sample encode the same CDR3.

Profiling relied on immunoSEQ multiplex PCR, and the TCRdb table lists in-frame clones only, not all of them. The table records 1,500,000 or so clones, roughly 97% of them present only once. What was sequenced was naive CD4+ T cells sorted from blood. As to subset: CD45RA+ positively selected. The TCR comes from a man aged 30-40 years in good health.

The CDR3 protein is CASSLVVGGTEAFF. The CDR3 DNA follows: TGTGCCAGCAGCTTAGTGGTGGGAGGGACTGAAGCTTTCTTT. The chain is built from TRBV7-9 and TRBJ1-1; no clear D. The germline V gene has CDR1 SEHNR and CDR2 FQNEAQ (reference sequence). The CDR3 sequence is 14 residues long. Trimming pared 1 base from V and 5 bases from J, leaving 11 bases between.